One and the same sample provided the 14 T cell receptor beta chains below, sequenced in a study of T cells in localized non-small cell lung cancer. TCRdb's copy holds only in-frame clones and misses some; the assay was immunoSEQ multiplex PCR. The data hold 21,000 or so clones, with nearly 90% observed a single time. This sample comprised peripheral blood mononuclear cells, obtained before any cancer treatment. The receptor set was obtained from a male donor at least 60 years old with stage II lung adenocarcinoma.

The rearrangement links TRBV10-3 to TRBJ2-3, with no clear D. Trimming took off 10 bases at V and 3 bases at J, with 8 bases between the two ends. The CDR3 extends over 11 amino acids. The germline CDR1 and CDR2 sequences are ENHRY and SYGVKD. CDR3 sequence (DNA): TGTGCCACCCGGACGACAGATACGCAGTATTTT. Translation: CATRTTDTQYF.

This chain uses TRBV6-6 with TRBJ1-2; no firm D call. CDR3 length: 13 amino acids. Germline CDR1 is MNHNY and CDR2 is SVGAGI (reference sequence). Deletions cut 5 bases from V and 2 bases from J, with 9 bases between. CDR3 amino acids: CASSQGRNYGYTF. CDR3 nucleotide sequence: TGTGCCAGCAGTCAAGGCAGGAACTATGGCTACACCTTC.

In DNA form, the CDR3 reads TGTGCCAGCAGCCTACAGGGGGCCGTTGGCTACACCTTC. Translating gives CASSLQGAVGYTF. The chain uses TRBV11-2 and TRBJ1-2, with 9 bases identical to TRBD1. The V segment lost 5 bases and the J segment 7 bases; nucleotides outside the gene matches: 5. CDR1 is SGHAT, CDR2 FQNNGV, per germline. The CDR3 has 13 residues. The whole variable domain, filled in from reference TRBV11-2 and TRBJ1-2, reads EAGVAQSPRYKIIEKRQSVAFWCNPISGHATLYWYQQILGQGPKLLIQFQNNGVVDDSQLPKDRFSAERLKGVDSTLKIQPAKLEDSAVYLCASSLQGAVGYTFGSGTRLTVV.

The chain uses TRBV19 and TRBJ1-5, with unresolved D. The germline CDR1 and CDR2 sequences are LNHDA and SQIVND (reference sequence). The CDR3 contains 13 residues. V was cut by 5 bases and J by 7 bases, with 12 bases left in between. CDR3 protein: CASSLRPGQPQHF. CDR3 nucleotides: TGTGCCAGTAGTCTGCGCCCCGGGCAGCCCCAGCATTTT. Together with reference TRBV19 and TRBJ1-5, the CDR3 gives the full variable domain: DGGITQSPKYLFRKEGQNVTLSCEQNLNHDAMYWYRQDPGQGLRLIYYSQIVNDFQKGDIAEGYSVSREKKESFPLTVTSAQKNPTAFYLCASSLRPGQPQHFGDGTRLSIL.

The sample holds a few counts of this clone. The V gene is TRBV6-5, the J gene TRBJ2-7, with 9 bases that match TRBD2. V trimming: 9 bases; J trimming: 3 bases; junction bases outside the gene matches: 9. The CDR3 runs 14 residues. Per the germline V gene, CDR1 is MNHEY and CDR2 is SVGAGI. The CDR3 sequence: CASFSAGGRYEQYF. As DNA, the CDR3 is TGTGCCAGTTTTTCAGCGGGAGGTCGCTACGAGCAGTACTTC.

The chain joins TRBV4-2 to TRBJ2-1; 14 bases are shared with TRBD2. From germline, CDR1 is LGHNA and CDR2 YNFKEQ. CDR3 size: 18 residues. V shed 1 base and J 9 bases; nucleotides not matched to a gene: 11. Here the CDR3 reads CASSQGGLGLAGDGEQFF. DNA of the CDR3: TGTGCCAGCAGCCAAGGGGGTTTGGGACTAGCGGGAGACGGTGAGCAGTTCTTC.

The chain uses TRBV15 and TRBJ1-4; D gene ambiguous. The length of the CDR3 is 14 residues. Germline loops: CDR1 LNHNV, CDR2 YYDKDF (reference sequence). Trimming shortened V by 5 bases and J by 8 bases, and 15 bases separated the two germline ends. CDR3 sequence: CATSENRWGEKLFF. Here the CDR3 DNA reads TGTGCCACCAGCGAAAACCGATGGGGAGAAAAACTGTTTTTT.

The chain uses TRBV7-2 and TRBJ2-7, with 8 bases that match TRBD2. The J segment lost 0 bases and the V segment lost 4 bases, leaving 5 bases of the junction unmatched. Germline CDR1 SGHTA, CDR2 FQGNSA. This CDR3 region has 15 residues. The CDR3 sequence is CASSSAGTSSYEQYF. The CDR3 DNA reads TGTGCCAGCAGCTCCGCCGGGACTAGCTCCTACGAGCAGTACTTC.

V gene TRBV5-1 combines with J gene TRBJ2-3; tentative D call: TRBD2 (5 bases). Germline values: CDR1 SGHRS, CDR2 YFSETQ. The CDR3 is 14 residues long. The V end lost 8 bases, the J end lost 5 bases, and 18 bases lay between the germline ends. DNA for the CDR3: TGCGCCAGTGGATCAGAGGGCTCGGGAGATACGCAGTATTTT. It codes for CASGSEGSGDTQYF.

The V call is TRBV2, the J call TRBJ1-2, with 7 bases aligning to TRBD1. The CDR3 consists of 19 residues. Germline V gives CDR1 SNHLY, CDR2 FYNNEI. V dropped 6 bases and J dropped 4; count of bases not matched to a gene: 23. For the CDR3, the DNA is TGTGCCAGCAGCCCAGGGGGGGGTTTAAGGCTTACATTCGGCTATGGCTACACCTTC. It specifies CASSPGGGLRLTFGYGYTF.

The chain joins TRBV19 to TRBJ2-5, with TRBD1 matching 9 bases. The junction had 5 bases not matched to a gene; V was cut back by 7 bases and J by 2 bases. This CDR3 spans 14 amino acids. Germline CDR1 LNHDA, CDR2 SQIVND (reference sequence). The CDR3 protein is CASTAGQGQETQYF. CDR3 in DNA: TGTGCCAGTACCGCGGGACAGGGACAAGAGACCCAGTACTTC. The whole variable domain, remainder taken from reference TRBV19 and TRBJ2-5, is DGGITQSPKYLFRKEGQNVTLSCEQNLNHDAMYWYRQDPGQGLRLIYYSQIVNDFQKGDIAEGYSVSREKKESFPLTVTSAQKNPTAFYLCASTAGQGQETQYFGPGTRLLVL.

This chain uses TRBV2 with TRBJ1-2, with D hard to call. Germline V gives CDR1 SNHLY, CDR2 FYNNEI. V lost 0 bases, J lost 0 bases, and 5 bases lay in between. The CDR3 sequence is 14 residues long. The CDR3 DNA reads TGTGCCAGCAGTGAAGCGCCAACTAACTATGGCTACACCTTC. Translation: CASSEAPTNYGYTF.

The J gene is TRBJ1-2, the V gene TRBV11-1; 8 bases match TRBD1. Germline trimming cut 1 base from V and 3 bases from J; bases unmatched to any gene: 4. There are 15 residues in the CDR3. Germline lookup yields CDR1 SGHAT and CDR2 FQDESV (reference sequence). The CDR3 protein is CASSLGEDRDYGYTF. In DNA, the CDR3 is TGTGCCAGCAGCTTAGGGGAGGACAGGGACTATGGCTACACCTTC.

This chain uses TRBV7-2 with TRBJ2-7; D gene uncertain. Trimming took 1 base from V and 7 from J, leaving 11 bases between them. This CDR3 is 13 amino acids long. From germline, CDR1 is SGHTA and CDR2 FQGNSA. CDR3 in DNA: TGTGCCAGCAGCTTAGAACTCGTCCTTGAGCAGTACTTC. It yields the protein CASSLELVLEQYF.